The clone carrying this T cell receptor beta chain was counted many times. This sample is part of a study of low-dose radiotherapy and immunotherapy resistance in tumors. Study-level information: Intravenous nivolumab 240 mg every two weeks plus ipilimumab 1 mg/kg every six weeks was given to patients. Oral aspirin 300 mg was taken by patients daily for four cycles from cycle 1 day 1.

TCRs were amplified for 15 to 25 PCR cycles with a constant-region primer and V-primer adapter. TCRdb re-called the reads with MiXCR, one entry per CDR3 protein. The sample records about 47,000 distinct CDR3 sequences, about 12% being singletons. Time point in this sample: before trial treatment. The donors' treatment consisted of nivolumab, ipilimumab, aspirin, low-dose cyclophosphamide and low-dose radiotherapy. Eligibility required advanced solid tumors lacking tumor-infiltrating lymphocytes. Trimming cost V 3 bases and J 4 bases, with 5 bases left between them. This CDR3 is 11 amino acids long. Per germline, CDR1 DFQATT and CDR2 SNEGSKA (reference sequence).

V gene TRBV20-1 combines with J gene TRBJ2-3; no reliable D call. This receptor was obtained from a female donor with ovarian cancer. The starting material was PBMCs, obtained before treatment. Here the CDR3 DNA reads TGCAGTGCTAGCAAGGCAGATACGCAGTATTTT. This codes for CSASKADTQYF.